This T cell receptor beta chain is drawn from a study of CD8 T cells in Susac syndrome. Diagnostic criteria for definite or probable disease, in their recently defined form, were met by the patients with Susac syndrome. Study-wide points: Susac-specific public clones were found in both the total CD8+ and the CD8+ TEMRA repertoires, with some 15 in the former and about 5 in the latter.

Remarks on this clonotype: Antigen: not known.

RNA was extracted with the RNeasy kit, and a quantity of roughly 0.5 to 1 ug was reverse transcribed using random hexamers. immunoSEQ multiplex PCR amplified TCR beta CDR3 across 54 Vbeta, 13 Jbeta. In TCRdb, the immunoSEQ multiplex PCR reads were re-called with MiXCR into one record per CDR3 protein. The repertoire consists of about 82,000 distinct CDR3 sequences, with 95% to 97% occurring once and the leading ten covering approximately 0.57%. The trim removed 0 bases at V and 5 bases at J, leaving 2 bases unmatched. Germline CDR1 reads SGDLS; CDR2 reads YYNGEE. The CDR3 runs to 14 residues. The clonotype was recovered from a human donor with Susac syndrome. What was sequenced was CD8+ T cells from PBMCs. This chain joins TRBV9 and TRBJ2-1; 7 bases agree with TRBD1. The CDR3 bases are TGTGCCAGCAGCGTAGCTGGGACAGACAATGAGCAGTTCTTC. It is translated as CASSVAGTDNEQFF.